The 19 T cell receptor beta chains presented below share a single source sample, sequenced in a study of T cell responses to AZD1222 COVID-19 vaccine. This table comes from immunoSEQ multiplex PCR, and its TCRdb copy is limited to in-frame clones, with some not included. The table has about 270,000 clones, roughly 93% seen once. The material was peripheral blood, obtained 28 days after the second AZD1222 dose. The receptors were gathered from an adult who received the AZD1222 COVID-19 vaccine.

In DNA form, the CDR3 reads TGTGCCAGCAGCTCGCCTCGGGACAGGGACTACGAGCAGTACTTC. Its protein is CASSSPRDRDYEQYF. The V gene is TRBV5-4, the J gene TRBJ2-7; 9 bases align to TRBD1. CDR1 is SGHNT and CDR2 is YYREEE in the germline V gene (reference sequence). The CDR3 is 15 amino acids. Trimming at V came to 3 bases and at J to 3 bases, leaving 7 bases not matched to a gene.

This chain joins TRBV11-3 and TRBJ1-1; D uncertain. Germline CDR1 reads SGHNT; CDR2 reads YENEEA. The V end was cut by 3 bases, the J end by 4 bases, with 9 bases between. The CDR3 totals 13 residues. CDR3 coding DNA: TGTGCCAGCAGCTTGGAGGAGGGCACTGAAGCTTTCTTT. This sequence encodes CASSLEEGTEAFF.

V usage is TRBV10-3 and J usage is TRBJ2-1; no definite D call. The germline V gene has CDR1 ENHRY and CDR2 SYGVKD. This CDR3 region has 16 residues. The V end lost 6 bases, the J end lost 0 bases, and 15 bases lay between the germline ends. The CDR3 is CAISRIIASSYNEQFF. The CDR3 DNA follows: TGTGCCATCAGCCGTATAATCGCGAGCTCCTACAATGAGCAGTTCTTC.

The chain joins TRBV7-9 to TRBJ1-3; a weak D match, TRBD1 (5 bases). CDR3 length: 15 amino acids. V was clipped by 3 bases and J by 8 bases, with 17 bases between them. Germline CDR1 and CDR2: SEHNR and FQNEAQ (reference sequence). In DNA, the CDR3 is TGTGCCAGCAGCTTGTCAGGGATCCTACGAGACACCATATATTTT. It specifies CASSLSGILRDTIYF.

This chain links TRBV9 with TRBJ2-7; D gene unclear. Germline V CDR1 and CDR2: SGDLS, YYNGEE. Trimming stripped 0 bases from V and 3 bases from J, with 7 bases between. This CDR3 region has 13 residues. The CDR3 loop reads CASSVAPIYEQYF. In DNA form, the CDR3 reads TGTGCCAGCAGCGTAGCACCGATCTACGAGCAGTACTTC.

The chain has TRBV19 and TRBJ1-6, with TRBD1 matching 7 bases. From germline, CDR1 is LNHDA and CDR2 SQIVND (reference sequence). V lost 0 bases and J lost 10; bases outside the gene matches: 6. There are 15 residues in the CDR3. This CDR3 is CASSIEGQNESPLHF. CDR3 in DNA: TGTGCCAGTAGTATAGAGGGACAGAATGAATCACCCCTCCACTTT.

Here the CDR3 DNA reads TGTGCCAGTACCCCGACAGGGGGCCGGGGCTACACCTTC. It encodes CASTPTGGRGYTF. V is TRBV19 and J is TRBJ1-2; 10 positions match TRBD1. This CDR3 is built from 13 residues. Germline-derived CDR1 and CDR2 are LNHDA and SQIVND (reference sequence). V lost 7 bases, J lost 8 bases, and 7 bases stayed unmatched.

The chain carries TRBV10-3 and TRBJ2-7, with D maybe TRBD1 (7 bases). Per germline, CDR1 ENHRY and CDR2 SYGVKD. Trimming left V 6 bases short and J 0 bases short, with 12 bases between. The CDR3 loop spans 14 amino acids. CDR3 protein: CAIRNRGGSYEQYF. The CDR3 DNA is TGTGCCATCAGAAACAGGGGAGGCTCCTACGAGCAGTACTTC.

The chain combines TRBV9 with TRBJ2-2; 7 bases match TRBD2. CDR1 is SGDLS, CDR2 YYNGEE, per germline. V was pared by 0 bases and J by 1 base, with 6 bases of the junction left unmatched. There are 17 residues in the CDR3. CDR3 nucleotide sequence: TGTGCCAGCAGCGTAGGTGTTCGGGGGGTGAACACCGGGGAGCTGTTTTTT. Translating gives CASSVGVRGVNTGELFF.

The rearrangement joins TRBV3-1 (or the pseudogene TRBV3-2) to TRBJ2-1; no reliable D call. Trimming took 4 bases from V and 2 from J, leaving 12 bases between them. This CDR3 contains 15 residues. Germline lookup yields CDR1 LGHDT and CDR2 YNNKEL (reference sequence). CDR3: CASSLRLLAYNEQFF. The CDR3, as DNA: TGTGCCAGCAGCCTAAGACTCCTAGCCTACAATGAGCAGTTCTTC.

The CDR3 bases are TGTGCCAGCAGGCGAGGGGGTCGCGGCTACACCTTC. Translating it yields CASRRGGRGYTF. This chain connects TRBV6-5 to TRBJ1-2, with a weak D call TRBD1 (6 bases). CDR1 MNHEY and CDR2 SVGAGI come from the germline V gene. Trimming took off 6 bases at V and 8 bases at J, with 13 bases between the two ends. There are 12 residues in the CDR3.

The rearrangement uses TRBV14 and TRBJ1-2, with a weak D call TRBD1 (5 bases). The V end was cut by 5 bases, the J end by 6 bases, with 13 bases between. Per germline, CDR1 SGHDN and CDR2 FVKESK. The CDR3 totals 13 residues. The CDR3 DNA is TGTGCCAGCAGCACGGGGCCGGGGGATGGCTACACCTTC. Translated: CASSTGPGDGYTF.

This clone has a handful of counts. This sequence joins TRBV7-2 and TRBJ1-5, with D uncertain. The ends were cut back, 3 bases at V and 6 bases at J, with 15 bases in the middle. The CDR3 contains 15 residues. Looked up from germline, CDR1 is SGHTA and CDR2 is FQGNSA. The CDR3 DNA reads TGTGCCAGCAGCTTTTCCCCTGAGACGACTCAGCCCCAGCATTTT. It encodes CASSFSPETTQPQHF. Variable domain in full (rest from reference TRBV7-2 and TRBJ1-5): GAGVSQSPSNKVTEKGKDVELRCDPISGHTALYWYRQSLGQGLEFLIYFQGNSAPDKSGLPSDRFSAERTGGSVSTLTIQRTQQEDSAVYLCASSFSPETTQPQHFGDGTRLSIL.

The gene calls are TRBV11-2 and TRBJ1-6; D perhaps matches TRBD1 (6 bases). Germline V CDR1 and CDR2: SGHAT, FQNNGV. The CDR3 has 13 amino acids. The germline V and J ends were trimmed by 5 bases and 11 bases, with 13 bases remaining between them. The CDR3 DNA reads TGTGCCAGCAGCCACCCACAGGGAACACCCCTCCACTTT. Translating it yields CASSHPQGTPLHF.

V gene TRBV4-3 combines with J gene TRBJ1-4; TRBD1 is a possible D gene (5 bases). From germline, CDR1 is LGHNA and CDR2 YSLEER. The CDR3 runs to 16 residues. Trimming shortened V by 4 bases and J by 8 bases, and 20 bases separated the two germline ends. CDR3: CASSLSGTHGTEKLFF. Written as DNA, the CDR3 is TGCGCCAGCAGCCTTTCCGGGACTCACGGGACGGAAAAACTGTTTTTT.

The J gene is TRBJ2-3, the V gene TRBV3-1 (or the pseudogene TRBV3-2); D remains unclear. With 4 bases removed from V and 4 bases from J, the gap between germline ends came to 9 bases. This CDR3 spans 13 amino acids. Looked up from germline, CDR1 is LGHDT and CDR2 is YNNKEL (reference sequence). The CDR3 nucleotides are TGTGCCAGCAGCCCCTCCTGGCCAGATACGCAGTATTTT. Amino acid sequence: CASSPSWPDTQYF.

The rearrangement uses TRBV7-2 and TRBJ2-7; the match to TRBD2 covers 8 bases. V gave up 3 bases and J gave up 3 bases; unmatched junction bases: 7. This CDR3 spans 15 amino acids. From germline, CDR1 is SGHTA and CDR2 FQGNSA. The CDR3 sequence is CASSLAHGRGYEQYF. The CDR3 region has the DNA TGTGCCAGCAGCTTGGCTCACGGGAGGGGCTACGAGCAGTACTTC.

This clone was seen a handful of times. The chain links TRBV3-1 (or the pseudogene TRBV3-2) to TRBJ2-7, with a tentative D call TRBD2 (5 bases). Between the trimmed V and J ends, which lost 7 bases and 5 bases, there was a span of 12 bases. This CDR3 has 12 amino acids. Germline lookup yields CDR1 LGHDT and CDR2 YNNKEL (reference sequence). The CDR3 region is CASTSGRNEQYF. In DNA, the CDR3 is TGTGCCAGCACCAGCGGAAGGAACGAGCAGTACTTC.

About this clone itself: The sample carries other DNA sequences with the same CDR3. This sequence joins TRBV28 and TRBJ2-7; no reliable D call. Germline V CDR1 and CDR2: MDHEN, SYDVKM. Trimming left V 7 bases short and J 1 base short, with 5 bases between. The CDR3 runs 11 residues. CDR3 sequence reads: CASKTSYEQYF. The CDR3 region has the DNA TGTGCCAGCAAAACATCCTACGAGCAGTACTTC.